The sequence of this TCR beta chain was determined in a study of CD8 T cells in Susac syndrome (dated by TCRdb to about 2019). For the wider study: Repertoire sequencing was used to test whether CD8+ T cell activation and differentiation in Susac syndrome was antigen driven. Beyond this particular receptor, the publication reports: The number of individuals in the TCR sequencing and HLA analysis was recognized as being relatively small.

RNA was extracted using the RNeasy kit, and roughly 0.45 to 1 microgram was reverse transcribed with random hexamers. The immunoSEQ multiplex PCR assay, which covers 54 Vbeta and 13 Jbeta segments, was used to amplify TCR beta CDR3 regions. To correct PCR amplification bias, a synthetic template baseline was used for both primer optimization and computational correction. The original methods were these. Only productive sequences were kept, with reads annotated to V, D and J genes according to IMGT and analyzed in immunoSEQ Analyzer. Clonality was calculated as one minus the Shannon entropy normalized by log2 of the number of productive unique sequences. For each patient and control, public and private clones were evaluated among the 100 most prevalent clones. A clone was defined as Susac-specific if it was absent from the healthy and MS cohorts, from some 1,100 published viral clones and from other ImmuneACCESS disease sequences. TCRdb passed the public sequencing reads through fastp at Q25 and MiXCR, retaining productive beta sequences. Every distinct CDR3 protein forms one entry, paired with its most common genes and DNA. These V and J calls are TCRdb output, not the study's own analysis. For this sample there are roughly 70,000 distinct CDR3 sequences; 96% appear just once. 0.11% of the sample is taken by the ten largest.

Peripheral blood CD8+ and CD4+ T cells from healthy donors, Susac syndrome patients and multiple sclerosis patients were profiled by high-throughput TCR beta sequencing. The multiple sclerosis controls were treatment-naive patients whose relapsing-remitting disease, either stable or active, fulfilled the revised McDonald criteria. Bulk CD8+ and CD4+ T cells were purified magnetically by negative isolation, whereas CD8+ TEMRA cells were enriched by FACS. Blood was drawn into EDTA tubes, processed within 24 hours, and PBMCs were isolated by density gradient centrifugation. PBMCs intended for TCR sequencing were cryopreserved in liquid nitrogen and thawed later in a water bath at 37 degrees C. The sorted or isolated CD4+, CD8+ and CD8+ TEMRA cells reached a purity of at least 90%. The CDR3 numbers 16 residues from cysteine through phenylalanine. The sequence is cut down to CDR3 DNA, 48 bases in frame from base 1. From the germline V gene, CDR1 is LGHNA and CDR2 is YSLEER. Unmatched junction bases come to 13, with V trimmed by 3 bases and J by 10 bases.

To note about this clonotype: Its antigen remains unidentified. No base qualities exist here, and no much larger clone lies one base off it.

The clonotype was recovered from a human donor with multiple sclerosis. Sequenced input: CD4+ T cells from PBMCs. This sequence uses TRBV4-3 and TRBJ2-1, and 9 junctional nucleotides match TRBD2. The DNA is TGCGCCAGCAGCCAGGCTAGCGGGGCACCCACAGGGGAGCAGTTCTTC. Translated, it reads CASSQASGAPTGEQFF.